The entry below describes one T cell receptor (beta chain). The CDR3 is made up of 14 amino acids. Germline assignment: CDR1 SGDLS and CDR2 YYNGEE. Trimming took 0 bases from V and 5 from J, leaving 8 bases between them. The data were obtained in a study of blood T cell repertoires in COVID-19. Across the study: Specimens from acute and convalescent COVID-19 originated in the United States, Italy and Spain. The cDNA or gDNA used as material had been derived from T cells, B-cell-depleted T cells, or PBMCs.

The authors' processing: Reference gene primer amplification in the assay estimated nucleated cell counts. Method: immunoSEQ multiplex PCR; TCRdb's copy keeps in-frame clones and lacks some. The V and J calls and clone size come from that table; D and trimming were worked out from the DNA. The table shows fewer than 85,000 clones, with 88% occurring only once. The V gene is TRBV9, the J gene TRBJ1-4; D remains ambiguous. Sequenced: peripheral blood. The clonotype comes from a human donor in a cohort sampled during active COVID-19. The DNA of the CDR3 is TGTGCCAGCAGCGTAGATCGAGGGAATGAAAAACTGTTTTTT. This gives the protein CASSVDRGNEKLFF. Full variable domain (missing parts from reference TRBV9 and TRBJ1-4): DSGVTQTPKHLITATGQRVTLRCSPRSGDLSVYWYQQSLDQGLQFLIQYYNGEERAKGNILERFSAQQFPDLHSELNLSSLELGDSALYFCASSVDRGNEKLFFGSGTQLSVL.